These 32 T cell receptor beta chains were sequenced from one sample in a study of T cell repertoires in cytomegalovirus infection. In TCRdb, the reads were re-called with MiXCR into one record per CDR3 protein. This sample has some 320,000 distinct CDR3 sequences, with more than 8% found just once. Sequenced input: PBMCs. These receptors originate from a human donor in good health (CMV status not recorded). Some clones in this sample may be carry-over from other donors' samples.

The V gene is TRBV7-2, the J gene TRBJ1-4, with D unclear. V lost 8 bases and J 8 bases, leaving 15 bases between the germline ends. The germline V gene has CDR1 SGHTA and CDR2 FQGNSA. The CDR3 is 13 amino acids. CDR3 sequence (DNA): TGTGCCAGCGGGAGGTTGGATGGAGAAAAACTGTTTTTT. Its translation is CASGRLDGEKLFF.

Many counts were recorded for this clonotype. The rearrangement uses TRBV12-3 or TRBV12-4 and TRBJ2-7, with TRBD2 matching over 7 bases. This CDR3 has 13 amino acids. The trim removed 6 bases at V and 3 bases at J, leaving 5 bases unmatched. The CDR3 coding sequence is TGTGCCAGCAGCACGACTAGCCTCTACGAGCAGTACTTC. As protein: CASSTTSLYEQYF.

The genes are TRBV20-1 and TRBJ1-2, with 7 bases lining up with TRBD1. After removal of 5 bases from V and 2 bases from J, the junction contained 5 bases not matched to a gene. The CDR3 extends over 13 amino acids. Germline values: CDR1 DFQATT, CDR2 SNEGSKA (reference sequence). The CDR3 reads CSAATTGNYGYTF. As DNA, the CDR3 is TGCAGTGCTGCTACGACAGGGAACTATGGCTACACCTTC.

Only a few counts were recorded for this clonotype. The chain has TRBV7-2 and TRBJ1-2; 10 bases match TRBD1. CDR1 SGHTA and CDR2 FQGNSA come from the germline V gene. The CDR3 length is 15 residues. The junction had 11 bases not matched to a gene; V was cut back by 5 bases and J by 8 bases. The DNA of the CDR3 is TGTGCCAGCAGCCCCTCCCGGACAGGGGGTCGAGGCTACACCTTC. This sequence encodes CASSPSRTGGRGYTF.

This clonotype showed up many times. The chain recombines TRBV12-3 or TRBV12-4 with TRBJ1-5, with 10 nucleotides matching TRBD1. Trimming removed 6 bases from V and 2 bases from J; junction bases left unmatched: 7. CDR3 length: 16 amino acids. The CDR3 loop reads CASSRIGTGGNQPQHF. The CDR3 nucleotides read TGTGCCAGCAGCCGGATCGGGACAGGGGGCAATCAGCCCCAGCATTTT.

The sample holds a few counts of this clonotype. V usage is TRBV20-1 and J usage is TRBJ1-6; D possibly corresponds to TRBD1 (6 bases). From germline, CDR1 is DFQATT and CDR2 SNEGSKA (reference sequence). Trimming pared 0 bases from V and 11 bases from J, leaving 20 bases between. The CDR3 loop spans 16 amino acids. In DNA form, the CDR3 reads TGCAGTGCTAGAGATCCTTTAAAGGGGGAATGGACACCCCTCCACTTT. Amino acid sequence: CSARDPLKGEWTPLHF.

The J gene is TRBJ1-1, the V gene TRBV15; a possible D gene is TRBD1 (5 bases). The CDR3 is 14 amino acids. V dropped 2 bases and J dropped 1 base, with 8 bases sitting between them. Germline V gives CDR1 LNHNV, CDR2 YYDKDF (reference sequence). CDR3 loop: CATSRWGWNTEAFF. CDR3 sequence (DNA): TGTGCCACCAGCAGATGGGGGTGGAACACTGAAGCTTTCTTT.

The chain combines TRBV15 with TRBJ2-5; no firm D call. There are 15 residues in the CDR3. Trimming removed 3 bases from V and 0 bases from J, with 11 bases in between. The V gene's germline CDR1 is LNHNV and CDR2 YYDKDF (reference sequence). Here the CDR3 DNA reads TGTGCCACCAGCAGTGACCACCGGTACCAAGAGACCCAGTACTTC. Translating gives CATSSDHRYQETQYF.

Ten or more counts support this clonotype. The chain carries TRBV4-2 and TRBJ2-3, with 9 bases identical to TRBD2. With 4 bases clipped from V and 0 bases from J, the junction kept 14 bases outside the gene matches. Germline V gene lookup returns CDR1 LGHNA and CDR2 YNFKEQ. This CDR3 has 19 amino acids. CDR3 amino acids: CASSPNPVGLAGSTDTQYF. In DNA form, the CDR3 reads TGTGCCAGCAGCCCCAATCCCGTAGGCCTAGCGGGGAGCACAGATACGCAGTATTTT.

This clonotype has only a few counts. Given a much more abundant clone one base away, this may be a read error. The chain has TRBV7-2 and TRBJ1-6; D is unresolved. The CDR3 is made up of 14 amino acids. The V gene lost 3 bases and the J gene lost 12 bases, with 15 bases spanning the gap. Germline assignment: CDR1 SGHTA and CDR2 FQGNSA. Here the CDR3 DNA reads TGTGCCAGCAGCTTGGGAAATAGTGGTTTACCCCTCCACTTT. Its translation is CASSLGNSGLPLHF. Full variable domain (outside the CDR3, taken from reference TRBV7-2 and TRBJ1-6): GAGVSQSPSNKVTEKGKDVELRCDPISGHTALYWYRQSLGQGLEFLIYFQGNSAPDKSGLPSDRFSAERTGGSVSTLTIQRTQQEDSAVYLCASSLGNSGLPLHFGNGTRLTVT.

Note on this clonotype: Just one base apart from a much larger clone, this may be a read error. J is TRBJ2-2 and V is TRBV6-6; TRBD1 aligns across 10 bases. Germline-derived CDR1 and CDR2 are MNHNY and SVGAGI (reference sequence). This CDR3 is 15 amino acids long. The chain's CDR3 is CASTMGQGYTRELFF. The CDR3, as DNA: TGTGCCAGCACGATGGGACAGGGGTACACCAGGGAGCTGTTTTTT.

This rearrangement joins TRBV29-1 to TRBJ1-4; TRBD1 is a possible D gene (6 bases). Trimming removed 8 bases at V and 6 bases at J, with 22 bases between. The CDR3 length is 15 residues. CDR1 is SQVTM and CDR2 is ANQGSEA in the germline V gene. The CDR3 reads CSPARTGSEDEKLFF. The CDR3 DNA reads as TGCAGCCCAGCCCGTACAGGGTCTGAGGATGAAAAACTGTTTTTT.

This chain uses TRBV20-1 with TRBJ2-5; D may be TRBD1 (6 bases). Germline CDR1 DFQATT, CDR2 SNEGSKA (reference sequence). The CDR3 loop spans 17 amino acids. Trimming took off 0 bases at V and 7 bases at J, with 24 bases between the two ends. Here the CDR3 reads CSARDYQPGTTYGTQYF. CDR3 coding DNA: TGCAGTGCTAGAGACTATCAGCCCGGGACAACGTATGGGACCCAGTACTTC.

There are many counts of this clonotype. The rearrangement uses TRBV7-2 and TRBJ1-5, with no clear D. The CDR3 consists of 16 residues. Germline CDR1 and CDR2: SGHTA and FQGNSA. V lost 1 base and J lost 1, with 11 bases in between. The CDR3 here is CASSLGFGPSNQPQHF. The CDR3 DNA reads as TGTGCCAGCAGCTTAGGATTCGGGCCAAGCAATCAGCCCCAGCATTTT.

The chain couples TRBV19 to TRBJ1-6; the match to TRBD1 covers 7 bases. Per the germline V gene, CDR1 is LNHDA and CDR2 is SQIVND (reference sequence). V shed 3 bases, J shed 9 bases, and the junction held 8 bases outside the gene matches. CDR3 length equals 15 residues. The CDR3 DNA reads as TGTGCCAGTAGTATGGGACTAACAGGGGTTTCACCCCTCCACTTT. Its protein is CASSMGLTGVSPLHF. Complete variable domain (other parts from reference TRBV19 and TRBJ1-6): DGGITQSPKYLFRKEGQNVTLSCEQNLNHDAMYWYRQDPGQGLRLIYYSQIVNDFQKGDIAEGYSVSREKKESFPLTVTSAQKNPTAFYLCASSMGLTGVSPLHFGNGTRLTVT.

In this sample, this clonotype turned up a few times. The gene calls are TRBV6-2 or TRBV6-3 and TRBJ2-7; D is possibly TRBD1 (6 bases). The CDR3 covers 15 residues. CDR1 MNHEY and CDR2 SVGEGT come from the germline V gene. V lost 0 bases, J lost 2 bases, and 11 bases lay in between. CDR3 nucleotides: TGTGCCAGCAGTTACTCCGGGACACCACCCTACGAGCAGTACTTC. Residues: CASSYSGTPPYEQYF.

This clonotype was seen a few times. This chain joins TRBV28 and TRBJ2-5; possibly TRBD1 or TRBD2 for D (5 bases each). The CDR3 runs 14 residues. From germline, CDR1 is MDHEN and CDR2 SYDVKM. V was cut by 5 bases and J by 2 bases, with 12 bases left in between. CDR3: CASSLSWGQETQYF. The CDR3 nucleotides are TGTGCCAGCAGTCTGTCGTGGGGGCAAGAGACCCAGTACTTC.

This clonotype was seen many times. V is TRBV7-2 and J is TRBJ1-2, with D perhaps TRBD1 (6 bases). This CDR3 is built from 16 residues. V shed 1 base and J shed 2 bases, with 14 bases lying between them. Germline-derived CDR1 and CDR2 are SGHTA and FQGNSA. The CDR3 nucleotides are TGTGCCAGCAGCTTAGGGTTCGGGGACACGAACTATGGCTACACCTTC. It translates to CASSLGFGDTNYGYTF.

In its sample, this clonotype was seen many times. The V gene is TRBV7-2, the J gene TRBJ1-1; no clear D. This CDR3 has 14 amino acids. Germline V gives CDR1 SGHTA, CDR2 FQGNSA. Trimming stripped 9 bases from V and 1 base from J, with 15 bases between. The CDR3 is CASGRPDGNTEAFF. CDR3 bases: TGTGCCAGTGGACGGCCCGACGGGAACACTGAAGCTTTCTTT.

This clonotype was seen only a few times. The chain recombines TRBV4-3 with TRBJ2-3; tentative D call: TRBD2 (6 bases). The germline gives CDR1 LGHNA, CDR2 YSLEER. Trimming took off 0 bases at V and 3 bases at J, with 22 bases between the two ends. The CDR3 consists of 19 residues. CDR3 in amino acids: CASSQDTDMGGGTTDTQYF. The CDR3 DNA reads TGCGCCAGCAGCCAAGATACTGACATGGGAGGCGGCACAACAGATACGCAGTATTTT.

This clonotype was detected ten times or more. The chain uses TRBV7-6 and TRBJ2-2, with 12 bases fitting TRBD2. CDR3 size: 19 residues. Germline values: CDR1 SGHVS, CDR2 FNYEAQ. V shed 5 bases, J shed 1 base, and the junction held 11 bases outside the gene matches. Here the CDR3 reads CASSHGPPSGRVNTGELFF. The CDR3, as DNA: TGTGCCAGCAGCCACGGGCCACCTAGCGGGAGGGTGAACACCGGGGAGCTGTTTTTT. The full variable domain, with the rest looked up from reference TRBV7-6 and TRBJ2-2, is GAGVSQSPRYKVTKRGQDVALRCDPISGHVSLYWYRQALGQGPEFLTYFNYEAQQDKSGLPNDRFSAERPEGSISTLTIQRTEQRDSAMYRCASSHGPPSGRVNTGELFFGEGSRLTVL.

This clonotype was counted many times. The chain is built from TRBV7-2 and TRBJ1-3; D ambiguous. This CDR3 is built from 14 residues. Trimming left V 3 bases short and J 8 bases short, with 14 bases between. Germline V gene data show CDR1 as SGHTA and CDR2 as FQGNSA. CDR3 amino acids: CASSFRGSADTIYF. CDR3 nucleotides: TGTGCCAGCAGCTTTCGGGGTTCCGCCGACACCATATATTTT. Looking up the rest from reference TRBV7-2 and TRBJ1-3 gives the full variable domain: GAGVSQSPSNKVTEKGKDVELRCDPISGHTALYWYRQSLGQGLEFLIYFQGNSAPDKSGLPSDRFSAERTGGSVSTLTIQRTQQEDSAVYLCASSFRGSADTIYFGEGSWLTVV.

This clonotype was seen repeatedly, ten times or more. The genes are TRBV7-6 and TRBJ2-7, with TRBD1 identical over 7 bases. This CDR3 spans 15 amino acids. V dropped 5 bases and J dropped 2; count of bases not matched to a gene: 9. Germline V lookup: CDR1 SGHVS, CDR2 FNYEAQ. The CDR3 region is CASSRLRGQPYEQYF. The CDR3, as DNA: TGTGCCAGCAGCCGTTTAAGGGGGCAGCCCTACGAGCAGTACTTC.

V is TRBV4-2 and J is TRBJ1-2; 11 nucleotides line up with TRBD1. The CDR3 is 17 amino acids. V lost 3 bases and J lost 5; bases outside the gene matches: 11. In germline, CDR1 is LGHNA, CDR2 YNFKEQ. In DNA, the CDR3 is TGTGCCAGCAGCCAGGACTCCGGGACAGGGGGAATATATGGCTACACCTTC. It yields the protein CASSQDSGTGGIYGYTF.

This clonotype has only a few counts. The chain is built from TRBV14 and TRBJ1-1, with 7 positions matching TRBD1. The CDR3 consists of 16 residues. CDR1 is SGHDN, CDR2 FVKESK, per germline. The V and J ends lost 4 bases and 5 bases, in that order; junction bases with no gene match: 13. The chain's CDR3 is CASSPGQEVIWTEAFF. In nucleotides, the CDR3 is TGTGCCAGCAGCCCCGGACAGGAGGTAATATGGACTGAAGCTTTCTTT. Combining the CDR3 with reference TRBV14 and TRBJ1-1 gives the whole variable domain EAGVTQFPSHSVIEKGQTVTLRCDPISGHDNLYWYRRVMGKEIKFLLHFVKESKQDESGMPNNRFLAERTGGTYSTLKVQPAELEDSGVYFCASSPGQEVIWTEAFFGQGTRLTVV.

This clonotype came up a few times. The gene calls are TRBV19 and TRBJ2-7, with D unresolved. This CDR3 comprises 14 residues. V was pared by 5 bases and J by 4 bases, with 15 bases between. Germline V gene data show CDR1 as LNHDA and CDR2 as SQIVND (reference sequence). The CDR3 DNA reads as TGTGCCAGTAGTTCGACCATCCAGGATTACGAGCAGTACTTC. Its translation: CASSSTIQDYEQYF.

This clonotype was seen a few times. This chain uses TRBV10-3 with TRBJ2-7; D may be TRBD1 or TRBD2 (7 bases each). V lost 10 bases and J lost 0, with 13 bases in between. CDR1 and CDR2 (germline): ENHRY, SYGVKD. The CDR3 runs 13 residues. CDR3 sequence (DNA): TGTGCCAACAGGGGAGGGAGCTCCTACGAGCAGTACTTC. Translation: CANRGGSSYEQYF.

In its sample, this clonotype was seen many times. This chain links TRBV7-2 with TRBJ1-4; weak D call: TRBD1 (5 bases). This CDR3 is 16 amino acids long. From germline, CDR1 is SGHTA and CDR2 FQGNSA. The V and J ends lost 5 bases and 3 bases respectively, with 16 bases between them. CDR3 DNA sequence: TGTGCCAGCAGCCTCCCCTCTGGGACGGCTAATGAAAAACTGTTTTTT. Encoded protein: CASSLPSGTANEKLFF.

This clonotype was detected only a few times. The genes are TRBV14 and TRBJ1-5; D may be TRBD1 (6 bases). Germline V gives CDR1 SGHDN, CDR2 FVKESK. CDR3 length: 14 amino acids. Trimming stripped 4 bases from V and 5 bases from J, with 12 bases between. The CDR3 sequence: CASSPAEGDQPQHF. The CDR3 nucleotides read TGTGCCAGCAGCCCGGCGGAGGGGGATCAGCCCCAGCATTTT.

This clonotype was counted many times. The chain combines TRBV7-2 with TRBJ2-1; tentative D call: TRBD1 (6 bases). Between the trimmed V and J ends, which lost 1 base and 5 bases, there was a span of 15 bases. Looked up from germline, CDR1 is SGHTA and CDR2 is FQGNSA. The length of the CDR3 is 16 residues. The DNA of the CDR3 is TGTGCCAGCAGCTTAGACTGGGCAGGGGTGAACAATGAGCAGTTCTTC. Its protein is CASSLDWAGVNNEQFF.

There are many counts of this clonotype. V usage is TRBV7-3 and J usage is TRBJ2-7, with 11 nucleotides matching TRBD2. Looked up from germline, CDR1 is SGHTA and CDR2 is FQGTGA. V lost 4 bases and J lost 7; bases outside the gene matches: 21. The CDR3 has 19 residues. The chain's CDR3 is CASSSHTSGGPTKSREQYF. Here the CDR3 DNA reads TGTGCCAGCAGCTCTCATACTAGCGGGGGACCGACGAAGTCGAGGGAGCAGTACTTC.

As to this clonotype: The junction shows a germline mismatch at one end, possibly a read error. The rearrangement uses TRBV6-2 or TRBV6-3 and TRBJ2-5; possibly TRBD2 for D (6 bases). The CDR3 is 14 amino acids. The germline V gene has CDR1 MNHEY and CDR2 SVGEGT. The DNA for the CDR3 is TGTGCCAGCGGTTACACCCTGGGGGGAGAGACCCAGTACTTC. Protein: CASGYTLGGETQYF.